The sequence of this T cell receptor beta chain was determined in a study of chemoradiotherapy in HPV16-positive cancers. At the level of the study: Functional T-cell assays on a couple of HPV16-positive patients' cells defined candidate HPV-specific clones and common TCR motifs. Study-level findings and limits: Better recurrence-free survival went with HPV-responsive T-cell expansion in HPV16-positive patients. Non-HPV-specific T cells did not expand in tumors during treatment, whereas candidate HPV-specific clones and E7-related motifs did.

The assay was immunoSEQ multiplex PCR, and TCRdb's table has in-frame clones only and misses some. Of approximately 34,000 clones in the sample, roughly nine tenths are singletons; the top ten hold about 3.4%. Repeated repertoire sampling spanned the course of chemoradiotherapy. The V end lost 1 base, the J end lost 6 bases, and 8 bases lay between the germline ends. Looked up from germline, CDR1 is LNHDA and CDR2 is SQIVND (reference sequence). The CDR3 has 13 residues. The count of this clone is one. The target antigen is unknown. The sequencing here drew on blood, taken from a patient who underwent chemoradiotherapy. V and J are TRBV19 and TRBJ2-3; D gene uncertain. The receptor was derived from a human donor with HPV-associated anogenital cancer. CDR3: CASSIGAWDTQYF. As DNA, the CDR3 is TGTGCCAGTAGTATAGGGGCGTGGGATACGCAGTATTTT.